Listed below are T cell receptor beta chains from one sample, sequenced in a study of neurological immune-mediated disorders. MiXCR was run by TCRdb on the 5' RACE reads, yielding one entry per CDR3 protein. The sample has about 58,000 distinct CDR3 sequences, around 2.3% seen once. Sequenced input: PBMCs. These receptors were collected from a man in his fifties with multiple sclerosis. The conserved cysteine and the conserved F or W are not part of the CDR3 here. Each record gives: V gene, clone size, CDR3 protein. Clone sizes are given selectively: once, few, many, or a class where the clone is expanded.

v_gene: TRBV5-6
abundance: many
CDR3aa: ASTSGDRDAYNEQF

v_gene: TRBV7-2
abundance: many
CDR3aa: ASSLGPKQGNEQF

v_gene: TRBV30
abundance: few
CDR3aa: AWSLQGSTEAF

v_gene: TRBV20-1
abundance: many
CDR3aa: SAWDSQVYEQY

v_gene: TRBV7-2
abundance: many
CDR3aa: ASSSGNAVYEQY

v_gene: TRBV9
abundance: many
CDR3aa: ASSPGPRWVDTQY

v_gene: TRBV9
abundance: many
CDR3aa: ASSVGQINSPLH

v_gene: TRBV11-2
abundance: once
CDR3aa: ASSLSSGAKVLT

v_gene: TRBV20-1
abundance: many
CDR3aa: SASPFSLGAEDTQY

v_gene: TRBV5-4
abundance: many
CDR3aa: ASSERTGLLREKLF

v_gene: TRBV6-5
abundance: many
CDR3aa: ASMRSPYTDTQY

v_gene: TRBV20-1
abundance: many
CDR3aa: SARSGGGAYTQY

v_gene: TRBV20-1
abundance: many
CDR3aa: SARRRGGGWRETQY

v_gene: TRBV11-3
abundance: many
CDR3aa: ASSQQVTGELF

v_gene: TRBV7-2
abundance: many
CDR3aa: ASSLVGNDAEAF

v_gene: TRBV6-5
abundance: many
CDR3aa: ASRTGGSYNEQF

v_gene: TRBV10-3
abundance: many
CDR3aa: AIARDATSGNTIY

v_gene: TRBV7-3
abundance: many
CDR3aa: ASSLQNNSPLH

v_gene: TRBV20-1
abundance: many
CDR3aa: SAGPSSYNEQF

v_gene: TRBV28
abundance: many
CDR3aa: ASTKRELGVTQY

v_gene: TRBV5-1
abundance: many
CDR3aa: ASSIPGDGGTGELF

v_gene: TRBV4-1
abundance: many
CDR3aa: ASSQDRSVGPQH

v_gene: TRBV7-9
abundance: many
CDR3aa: ASGPLVSNTGELF

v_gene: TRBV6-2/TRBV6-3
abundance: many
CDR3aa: ASSPGTGESGELF

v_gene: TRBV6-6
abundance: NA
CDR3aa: ASSPGYYEQY

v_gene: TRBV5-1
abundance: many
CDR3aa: ASRTGTGANSPLH

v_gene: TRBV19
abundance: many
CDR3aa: ASSGQGTQSIYT

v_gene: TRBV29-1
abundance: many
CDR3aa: SVELTEAF

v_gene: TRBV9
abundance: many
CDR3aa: ASSVAPGTDYGYT

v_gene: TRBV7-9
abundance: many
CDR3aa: ASSSEQGDTEAF

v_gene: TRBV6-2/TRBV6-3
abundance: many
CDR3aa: ASSLHSGGGQETQY

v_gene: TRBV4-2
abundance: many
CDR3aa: ASRNASAHTGELF

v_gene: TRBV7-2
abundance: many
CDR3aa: ASSPGIDKYEQY

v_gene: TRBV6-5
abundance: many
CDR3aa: ASSYLSGGAYTEQF

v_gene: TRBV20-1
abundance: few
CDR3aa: SAGTSGYEQY

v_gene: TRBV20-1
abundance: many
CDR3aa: SAPSGSLGQPQH

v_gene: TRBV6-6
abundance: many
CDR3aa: ASSYPRNEQF

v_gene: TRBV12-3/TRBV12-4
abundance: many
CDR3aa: ASTIMGSSYNEQF

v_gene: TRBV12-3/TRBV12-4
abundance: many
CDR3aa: ASSPHLAGETQY

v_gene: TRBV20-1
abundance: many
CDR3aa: SAPRVRPEPGHLNTEAF

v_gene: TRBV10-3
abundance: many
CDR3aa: AISDPADEDRELYEQY